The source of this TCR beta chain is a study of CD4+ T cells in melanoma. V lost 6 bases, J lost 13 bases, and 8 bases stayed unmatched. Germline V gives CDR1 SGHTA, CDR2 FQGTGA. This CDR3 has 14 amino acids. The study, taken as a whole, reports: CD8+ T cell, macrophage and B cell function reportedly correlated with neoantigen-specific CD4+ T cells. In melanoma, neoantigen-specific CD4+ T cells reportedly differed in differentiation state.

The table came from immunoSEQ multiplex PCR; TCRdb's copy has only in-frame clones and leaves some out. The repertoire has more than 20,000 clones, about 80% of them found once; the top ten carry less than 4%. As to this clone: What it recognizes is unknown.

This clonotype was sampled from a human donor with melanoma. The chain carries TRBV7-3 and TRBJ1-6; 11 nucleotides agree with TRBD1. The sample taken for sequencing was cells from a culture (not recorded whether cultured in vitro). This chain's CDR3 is CASSLSGQGEPLHF. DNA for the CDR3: TGTGCCAGCAGTTTGTCGGGACAGGGGGAGCCCCTCCACTTT.